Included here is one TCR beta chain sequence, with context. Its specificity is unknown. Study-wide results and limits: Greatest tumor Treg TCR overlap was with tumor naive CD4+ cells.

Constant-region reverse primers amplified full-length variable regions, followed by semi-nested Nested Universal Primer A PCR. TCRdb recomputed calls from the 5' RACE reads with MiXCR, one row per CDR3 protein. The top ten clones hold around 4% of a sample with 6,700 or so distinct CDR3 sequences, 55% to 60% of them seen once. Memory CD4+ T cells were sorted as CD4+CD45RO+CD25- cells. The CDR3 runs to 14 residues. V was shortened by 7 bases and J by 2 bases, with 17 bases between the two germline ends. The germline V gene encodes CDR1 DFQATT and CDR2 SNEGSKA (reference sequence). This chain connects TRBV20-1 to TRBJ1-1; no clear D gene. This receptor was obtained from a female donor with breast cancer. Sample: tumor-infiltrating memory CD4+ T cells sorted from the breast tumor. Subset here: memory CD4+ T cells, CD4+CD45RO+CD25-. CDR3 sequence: CSVSPMTANTEAFF. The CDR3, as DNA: TGCAGTGTTAGCCCCATGACTGCTAACACTGAAGCTTTCTTT.